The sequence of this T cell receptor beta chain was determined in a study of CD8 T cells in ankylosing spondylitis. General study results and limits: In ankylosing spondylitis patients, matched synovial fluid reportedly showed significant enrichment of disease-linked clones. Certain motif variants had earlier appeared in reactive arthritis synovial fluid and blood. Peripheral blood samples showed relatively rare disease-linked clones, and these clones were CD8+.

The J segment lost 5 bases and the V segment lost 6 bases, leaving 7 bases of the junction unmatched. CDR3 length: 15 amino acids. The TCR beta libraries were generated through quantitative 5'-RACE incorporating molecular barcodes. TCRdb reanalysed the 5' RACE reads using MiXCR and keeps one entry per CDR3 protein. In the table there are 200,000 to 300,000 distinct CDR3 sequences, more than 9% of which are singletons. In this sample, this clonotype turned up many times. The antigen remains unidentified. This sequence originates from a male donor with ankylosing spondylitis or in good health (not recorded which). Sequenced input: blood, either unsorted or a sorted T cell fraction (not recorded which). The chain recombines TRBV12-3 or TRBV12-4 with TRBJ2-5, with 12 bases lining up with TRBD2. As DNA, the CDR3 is TGTGCCAGCAGGGCTAGCGGGGGGGCCGGGGAGACCCAGTACTTC. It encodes CASRASGGAGETQYF.